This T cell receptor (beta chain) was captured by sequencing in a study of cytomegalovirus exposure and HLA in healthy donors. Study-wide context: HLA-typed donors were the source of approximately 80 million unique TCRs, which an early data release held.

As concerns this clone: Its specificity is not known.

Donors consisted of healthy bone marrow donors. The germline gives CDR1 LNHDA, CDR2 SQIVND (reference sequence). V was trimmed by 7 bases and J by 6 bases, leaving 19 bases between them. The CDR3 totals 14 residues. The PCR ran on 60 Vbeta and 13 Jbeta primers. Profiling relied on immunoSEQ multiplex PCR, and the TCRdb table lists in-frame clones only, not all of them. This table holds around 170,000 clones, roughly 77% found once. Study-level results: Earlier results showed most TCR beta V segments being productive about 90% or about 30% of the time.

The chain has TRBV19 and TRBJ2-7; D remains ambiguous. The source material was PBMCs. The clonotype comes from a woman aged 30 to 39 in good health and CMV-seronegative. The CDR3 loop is CASKVRGPGSEQYF. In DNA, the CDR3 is TGTGCCAGTAAGGTCCGTGGCCCCGGGTCCGAGCAGTACTTC.